These T cell receptor beta chains were read from a single sample in a study of blood T cell repertoires in COVID-19. Method: immunoSEQ multiplex PCR; TCRdb's copy keeps in-frame clones and lacks some. This sample carries about 160,000 clones, approximately 90% of them seen once, and the ten largest clones take about 2.5%. Sequencing was done on a sample of peripheral blood. The receptors stem from a man aged 18 to 29 with acute or convalescent COVID-19. Both conserved end residues are part of each CDR3. A D gene is named only where the DNA matches it firmly. Where a row states a size, it is once, few, many or the class of an expanded clone; other rows omit it.

TRBJ1-4,TRBD1,TRBV3-1/TRBV3-2,NA,CASSQGPGQASNEKLFF,TGTGCCAGCAGCCAGGGTCCGGGACAGGCCAGTAATGAAAAACTGTTTTTT
TRBJ1-5,TRBD1,TRBV19,NA,CASSTGQGPRGPQHF,TGTGCCAGTAGTACGGGACAGGGACCAAGAGGCCCCCAGCATTTT
TRBJ1-2,NA,TRBV30,NA,CAWRAGITGYTF,TGTGCCTGGAGGGCCGGGATCACAGGCTACACCTTC
TRBJ2-5,TRBD2,TRBV2,NA,CASSSGLAATSETQYF,TGTGCCAGCAGTTCTGGACTAGCGGCGACGAGCGAGACCCAGTACTTC
TRBJ2-3,TRBD1,TRBV18,NA,CASSPPGQGVQYF,TGTGCCAGCTCACCCCCGGGACAGGGTGTGCAGTATTTT
TRBJ1-5,TRBD1,TRBV12-5,once,CASGGDRATSNQPQHF,TGTGCTAGTGGGGGAGACAGGGCGACTAGCAATCAGCCCCAGCATTTT
TRBJ2-3,NA,TRBV3-1/TRBV3-2,NA,CASSQAYQGHTDTQYF,TGTGCCAGCAGCCAAGCTTATCAGGGGCACACAGATACGCAGTATTTT
TRBJ1-1,NA,TRBV25-1,NA,CASSEYLSRGAFF,TGTGCCAGCAGTGAATATTTGTCCAGGGGAGCTTTCTTT
TRBJ1-1,TRBD1,TRBV28,NA,CASRRQGALRTEAFF,TGTGCCAGCAGACGACAGGGGGCACTGAGGACTGAAGCTTTCTTT
TRBJ1-4,NA,TRBV5-1,once,CASTWEGGEKLFF,TGCGCCAGCACCTGGGAAGGGGGTGAAAAACTGTTTTTT
TRBJ2-1,NA,TRBV5-5,NA,CASSTTKQASPYNEQFF,TGTGCCAGCAGCACAACTAAACAGGCGAGCCCTTACAATGAGCAGTTCTTC
TRBJ1-2,NA,TRBV5-1,NA,CASSLEGDTNYGYTF,TGCGCCAGCAGCTTGGAAGGGGACACTAACTATGGCTACACCTTC
TRBJ1-1,NA,TRBV7-9,few,CASSLAAGVTEAFF,TGTGCCAGCAGCTTAGCAGCAGGGGTTACTGAAGCTTTCTTT
TRBJ1-2,NA,TRBV6-1,NA,CASSEAEYNIGGSYGYTF,TGTGCCAGCAGTGAAGCGGAATATAACATCGGAGGCAGCTATGGCTACACCTTC
TRBJ2-3,NA,TRBV29-1,NA,CSAPGRKTSTDTQYF,TGCAGCGCCCCTGGTAGGAAGACTAGCACAGATACGCAGTATTTT
TRBJ1-1,TRBD1,TRBV18,NA,CASSPDRATEAFF,TGTGCCAGCTCCCCTGACAGGGCCACTGAAGCTTTCTTT
TRBJ1-5,TRBD1,TRBV6-1,NA,CASGETGGLNQPQHF,TGTGCCAGCGGTGAGACAGGGGGCCTAAATCAGCCCCAGCATTTT
TRBJ2-3,TRBD2,TRBV28,NA,CASRLRLAGTDTQYF,TGTGCCAGCAGATTAAGACTAGCGGGCACAGATACGCAGTATTTT
TRBJ2-5,TRBD1,TRBV5-1,NA,CASSGSQGAGETQYF,TGCGCCAGCAGCGGTTCACAGGGGGCTGGTGAGACCCAGTACTTC
TRBJ2-5,TRBD2,TRBV5-1,once,CASSSGLAGGQETQYF,TGCGCCAGCAGCTCCGGCTTAGCGGGAGGCCAAGAGACCCAGTACTTC
TRBJ2-1,TRBD2,TRBV27,NA,CASRIYSGSGYNEQFF,TGTGCCAGCCGCATTTATAGCGGGTCCGGCTACAATGAGCAGTTCTTC
TRBJ1-2,NA,TRBV19,NA,CASSPDSTKGYTF,TGTGCCAGTAGTCCGGACAGTACGAAAGGCTACACCTTC
TRBJ2-3,TRBD2,TRBV7-9,NA,CASSSPPGRGTDTQYF,TGTGCCAGCAGCTCACCTCCGGGGAGGGGCACAGATACGCAGTATTTT
TRBJ2-7,NA,TRBV19,once,CASSIAGDEQYF,TGTGCCAGTAGTATAGCGGGGGACGAGCAGTACTTC
TRBJ2-1,NA,TRBV6-5,once,CASSPQGGGNEQFF,TGTGCCAGCAGCCCCCAGGGAGGGGGCAATGAGCAGTTCTTC
TRBJ2-7,NA,TRBV11-2,NA,CASSPQGRGTFYEQYF,TGTGCCAGCAGCCCCCAAGGCCGGGGGACCTTCTACGAGCAGTACTTC
TRBJ1-5,TRBD1,TRBV5-1,NA,CASSYGTGGQPQHF,TGCGCCAGCAGCTACGGGACAGGGGGCCAGCCCCAGCATTTT
TRBJ1-6,NA,TRBV2,NA,CASSERGNNSPLHF,TGTGCCAGCAGTGAAAGGGGAAATAATTCACCCCTCCACTTT
TRBJ2-1,TRBD2,TRBV28,NA,CVSSLSLAGHNEQFF,TGTGTCAGCAGTTTATCACTAGCGGGGCACAATGAGCAGTTCTTC
TRBJ2-7,TRBD2,TRBV3-1/TRBV3-2,NA,CASSQDKAGGRGEQYF,TGTGCCAGCAGCCAAGATAAAGCGGGAGGGAGGGGCGAGCAGTACTTC
TRBJ2-1,TRBD1,TRBV7-9,NA,CASSLSGDREQFF,TGTGCCAGCAGCTTATCGGGGGACAGGGAGCAGTTCTTC
TRBJ2-2,TRBD2,TRBV19,NA,CASSVRSGGPWTGELFF,TGTGCCAGTAGTGTTCGTAGCGGGGGACCGTGGACCGGGGAGCTGTTTTTT
TRBJ1-1,TRBD1,TRBV2,NA,CASRGTVNTEAFF,TGTGCCAGCAGGGGGACAGTGAACACTGAAGCTTTCTTT
TRBJ2-7,TRBD2,TRBV19,NA,CASSASGALGEQYF,TGTGCCAGTAGTGCCAGCGGGGCCCTAGGGGAGCAGTACTTC
TRBJ1-3,NA,TRBV19,NA,CASSTGGNTIYF,TGTGCCAGTAGCACAGGGGGAAACACCATATATTTT
TRBJ1-1,NA,TRBV7-2,once,CASSLGIGTEAFF,TGTGCCAGCAGCTTAGGAATCGGGACAGAAGCTTTCTTT
TRBJ1-1,NA,TRBV19,NA,CASSLYHSDVKNTEAFF,TGTGCCAGTAGTTTATATCACTCCGATGTGAAGAACACTGAAGCTTTCTTT
TRBJ2-6,TRBD1,TRBV24-1,once,CATSASRGPGANVLTF,TGTGCCACCAGTGCTAGCAGGGGGCCCGGGGCCAACGTCCTGACTTTC
TRBJ2-3,TRBD2,TRBV2,NA,CASTRQGTSAGDTQYF,TGTGCCAGCACCCGACAGGGGACTAGCGCTGGAGATACGCAGTATTTT
TRBJ2-7,NA,TRBV29-1,NA,CSVEGLGTPNTYEQYF,TGCAGCGTTGAAGGGCTTGGGACACCTAATACCTACGAGCAGTACTTC
TRBJ1-2,NA,TRBV2,NA,CASKQGQGVGYTF,TGTGCCAGCAAACAGGGACAAGGGGTTGGCTACACCTTC
TRBJ1-3,NA,TRBV5-1,NA,CASSPQGTGNTIYF,TGCGCCAGCAGCCCACAGGGAACTGGAAACACCATATATTTT
TRBJ2-2,NA,TRBV10-1,NA,CASSELRQATNTGELFF,TGCGCCAGCAGTGAGCTTCGACAGGCCACGAACACCGGGGAGCTGTTTTTT
TRBJ2-5,TRBD1,TRBV5-5,once,CASSLMVGGGETQYF,TGTGCCAGCAGCTTGATGGTAGGGGGCGGAGAGACCCAGTACTTC
TRBJ1-1,NA,TRBV24-1,NA,CATSDGGREAFF,TGTGCCACCAGTGATGGGGGCAGGGAAGCTTTCTTT
TRBJ2-2,NA,TRBV4-2,NA,CASSQGAGLELFF,TGTGCCAGCAGCCAAGGAGCAGGGCTCGAGCTGTTTTTT
TRBJ1-4,TRBD1,TRBV5-5,NA,CASETGGNEKLFF,TGTGCCAGCGAAACAGGGGGGAATGAAAAACTGTTTTTT
TRBJ1-1,TRBD1,TRBV24-1,NA,CATRGQGFNTEAFF,TGTGCCACCAGGGGACAGGGGTTCAACACTGAAGCTTTCTTT
TRBJ2-3,TRBD2,TRBV24-1,few,CATSDPSSGRPRNTQYF,TGTGCCACCAGTGACCCCTCTAGCGGGAGACCCCGCAACACGCAGTATTTT
TRBJ2-3,TRBD2,TRBV28,NA,CASREGLRTDTQYF,TGTGCCTCCCGGGAGGGCCTTAGGACAGATACGCAGTATTTT
TRBJ1-2,TRBD1,TRBV11-2,NA,CASSRTGANYGYTF,TGTGCCAGCAGCCGTACAGGGGCTAACTATGGCTACACCTTC
TRBJ2-1,TRBD2,TRBV24-1,NA,CATSDIRGSANEQFF,TGTGCCACCAGTGACATTCGCGGGAGCGCCAATGAGCAGTTCTTC
TRBJ1-4,NA,TRBV5-1,NA,CASSLEGDEKLFF,TGCGCCAGCAGCTTGGAAGGGGATGAAAAACTGTTTTTT